This TCR beta chain came from a study of cytomegalovirus exposure and HLA in healthy donors. General study results and limits: Sequencing likely caused a cluster of highly shared sequence variants. Per a later analysis, HLA-associated TCR beta chains showed more clonal expansion than other, equally common TCR beta chains. Cytomegalovirus-associated TCR beta chains were listed, numbering more than 150. Associated with HLA alleles at 0.05 false discovery rate in a later analysis were about 17,000 TCR beta sequences.

On this clone: Antigen unknown.

V shed 6 bases and J 5 bases; nucleotides not matched to a gene: 4. The germline V gene encodes CDR1 LNHDA and CDR2 SQIVND (reference sequence). This CDR3 spans 14 amino acids. Primers for the PCR totalled 60 Vbeta and 13 Jbeta. Assay used: immunoSEQ multiplex PCR; TCRdb lists only in-frame clones, some missing. The sample has 190,000 or so clones, approximately 80% seen once. V gene TRBV19 combines with J gene TRBJ2-3; 11 bases align to TRBD1. The sequenced sample was PBMCs. This clonotype was obtained from a boy aged 5-17 years in good health and CMV-seronegative. The CDR3 region is CASSAGQGVDTQYF. The DNA for the CDR3 is TGTGCCAGTAGCGCGGGACAGGGGGTAGATACGCAGTATTTT.